Included here is one T cell receptor beta chain sequence, with context. This clonotype was observed a few times. Its antigen is currently not known. No much larger clonotype is one base removed from it; base qualities were not supplied. The method was PCR. DNA from cultured CD4+ T cells was subjected to TCR sequencing with the Oncomine TCR Beta short-read assay at the Johns Hopkins FTIC core. The QIAamp micro DNA kit was used to extract genomic DNA from the cultured CD4+ T cells. Oncomine TCR Beta libraries from cultured CD4+ T cells were pooled with unique dual indexes and sequenced on an Illumina iSeq 100. The original pipeline was this. Non-productive sequences were filtered out, and CDR3s that did not start with C, did not end with F or W, or were shorter than 7 amino acids were discarded. Antigen-specific clonotypes were identified with the MANAFEST web application by comparing peptide-stimulated wells with reference and other culture wells. For a clone to be called positive, the clone needed an FDR below 0.05, an odds ratio above 5, and a productive frequency above 0.1% in at least two of three replicate wells. A clonotype was classed as cross-reactive if the clonotype showed significant expansion both in SARS-CoV-2 spike wells and in at least one common cold coronavirus spike condition. CDR3 homology was assessed with Levenshtein distances (stringdist) and unrooted phylogenetic trees (ape) in R version 3.6.1. Through fastp at Q25 and MiXCR, TCRdb rebuilt clones from the public reads, retaining in-frame beta chains. CDR3 protein duplicates are merged, each entry listing the most common genes and DNA. These V and J calls derive from TCRdb rather than the authors' analysis. This sample gives about 22,000 distinct CDR3 sequences in total; 35% to 40% of them show up just once. The ten largest account for 25% to 30% of the sample.

This entry comes from a study of vaccination and CD4 T cells after COVID-19 (dated 2022 in TCRdb). General notes on the study: Convalescent patients had a positive SARS-CoV-2 result on nasal swab PCR, and of these patients, nine had mild disease and one had severe disease. Six males and four females were included in the convalescent cohort, with two Hispanic individuals, seven Caucasians, two Asians and one multiracial person represented. In roughly 10 COVID-19 convalescent patients and a few infection-naive healthy vaccine recipients, the spike-specific CD4+ TCR repertoire before mRNA vaccination was compared with the repertoire after mRNA vaccination. Post-vaccine blood samples were obtained a median of around 74 days after the second vaccine dose, with a range of about 12 to 241 days. Each participant got two doses of either the Pfizer-BioNTech BNT162b2 vaccine (n=8) or the Moderna mRNA-1273 vaccine (n=2). Post-COVID blood samples from convalescent patients were collected a median of approximately 93 days after diagnosis, with a range of 35 to 161 days. Culture stimuli were overlapping spike peptide pools from SARS-CoV-2 and from the common cold coronaviruses HCoV-NL63, HCoV-OC43 and HCoV-229E. Control cultures used a CEFX viral epitope pool as positive control, an HIV-1 Nef peptide pool as negative control, or no peptide. For a few convalescent patients, samples were collected at an early post-vaccination timepoint (day 14) as well as at a late post-vaccination timepoint (days 161 to 241).

Per the publication, the time point label means: late sampling 161 to 241 days after vaccination in three convalescent patients. Sample treatment or condition, as interpreted from the label and publication: approximately 10-day PBMC culture with coronavirus spike peptide pools or control peptides (ViraFEST assay). The ViraFEST assay was used in the study, in which antigen-specific T cells were expanded with peptide pools and expanded clonotypes were subsequently identified by TCR sequencing. The convalescent patients' positive SARS-CoV-2 PCR tests fell between March and December 2020, which was before the Alpha, Beta and Delta variants emerged in the United States. PBMCs were cultured at 1.5 million to 2.5 million per well in IMDM supplemented with approximately 5% human AB serum and 8.5 to 10 IU/ml IL-2, with around 10 ug/ml peptide pools added. On days 3 and 7, half of the culture medium was replaced with fresh IL-2-containing medium. After roughly nine days of culture, CD4+ T cells were isolated by negative selection using the EasySep CD4+ T cell isolation kit. PBMCs were separated from whole blood using Ficoll-Paque Plus gradient centrifugation and then either used fresh or cryopreserved at -140C. In general, triplicate wells were set up for every culture condition.

What the research found in general, with its limitations: The number of convalescent patients in the study was relatively small, and the study did not examine early timepoints following natural infection. In convalescent patients, a median roughly 87% of post-vaccine SARS-CoV-2-reactive clones were detected only after vaccination, suggesting vaccine-specific priming. Although the median number of SARS-CoV-2-reactive clonotypes went up from fewer than 25 after infection to around 39 after vaccination, the increase was not significant. Of the vaccine-specific clones found in convalescent patients, nearly all (304 of 307) were mono-reactive for SARS-CoV-2 spike instead of being cross-reactive with common cold coronaviruses.

Sequences DFQATT (CDR1) and SNEGSKA (CDR2) are obtained from the germline V gene (reference sequence). From the cysteine through the phenylalanine, the CDR3 covers 13 amino acids. The sequence is cut down to CDR3 DNA, 39 bases in frame from base 1. Trimming costs V 0 bases and J 2 bases, and their ends lie 8 bases apart. The input for sequencing was CD4+ T cells from blood, cultured in vitro, taken about 7 months after SARS-CoV-2 vaccination. Rearrangement joined TRBV20-1 to TRBJ2-7; the D gene lacks a confident call. The TCR sequence derives from a human donor who had recovered from COVID-19. Here the CDR3 is given as CSARDLEPYEQYF. Read as DNA, the sequence is TGCAGTGCTAGAGATCTGGAGCCCTACGAGCAGTACTTC.